The 20 T cell receptor beta chains given below trace back to one sample, sequenced in a study of neurological immune-mediated disorders (dated by TCRdb to about 2019). Library preparation used 5' RACE. Sequenced using an Illumina HiSeq 2500. Clones were called with MiXCR by TCRdb after fastp trimmed the public reads at Q25, and only in-frame beta chains were retained. Under each unique CDR3 protein, matching rows form one entry showing the most common genes and DNA. For this sample there are some 30,000 distinct CDR3 sequences; under 25% appear just once. The ten largest clones add up to approximately 16% of the sample. Sequencing was carried out using PBMCs. The receptors come from a woman in her sixties in good health.

This clonotype showed up many times. The V gene is TRBV20-1, the J gene TRBJ1-2; TRBD1 is a possible D gene (6 bases). This CDR3 contains 13 residues. The V and J ends lost 7 bases and 4 bases respectively, with 16 bases between them. The germline gives CDR1 DFQATT, CDR2 SNEGSKA (reference sequence). This CDR3 reads CSVGAGASYGYTF. CDR3 nucleotides: TGCAGTGTTGGGGCAGGGGCTAGCTATGGCTACACCTTC.

This clonotype was counted many times. The chain couples TRBV11-2 to TRBJ1-5; possibly TRBD1 for D (5 bases). CDR1 and CDR2 from the germline V gene are SGHAT and FQNNGV. The CDR3 has 14 amino acids. V dropped 3 bases and J dropped 4 bases, with 10 bases sitting between them. The CDR3: CASSFSGMNQPQHF. CDR3 nucleotide sequence: TGTGCCAGCAGCTTTTCAGGGATGAATCAGCCCCAGCATTTT.

This clonotype came up many times. The gene calls are TRBV7-2 and TRBJ2-2, with D hard to call. The CDR3 is 15 amino acids. Trimming stripped 5 bases from V and 0 bases from J, with 10 bases between. Germline CDR1 SGHTA, CDR2 FQGNSA. This chain's CDR3 is CASSLKLTNTGELFF. CDR3 nucleotide sequence: TGTGCCAGCAGCCTTAAGCTGACGAACACCGGGGAGCTGTTTTTT. Drawing the rest from reference TRBV7-2 and TRBJ2-2, the complete variable domain is GAGVSQSPSNKVTEKGKDVELRCDPISGHTALYWYRQSLGQGLEFLIYFQGNSAPDKSGLPSDRFSAERTGGSVSTLTIQRTQQEDSAVYLCASSLKLTNTGELFFGEGSRLTVL.

This clonotype was detected ten times or more. This sequence joins TRBV3-1 and TRBJ2-7, with D unclear. Germline V gene sequence: CDR1 LGHDT, CDR2 YNNKEL (reference sequence). V shed 4 bases and J shed 2 bases, with 12 bases lying between them. This CDR3 is built from 14 residues. The CDR3 DNA is TGTGCCAGCAGCCCCTCAGGACGGACCTACGAGCAGTACTTC. Its translation: CASSPSGRTYEQYF.

V and J are TRBV7-3 and TRBJ2-1, with D perhaps TRBD2 (6 bases). V was clipped by 5 bases and J by 8 bases, with 13 bases between them. In germline, CDR1 is SGHTA, CDR2 FQGTGA. CDR3 length: 13 amino acids. The CDR3 reads CASSNPSVDEQFF. CDR3 nucleotide sequence: TGTGCCAGCAGCAACCCTAGCGTTGATGAGCAGTTCTTC.

In this sample, this clonotype turned up many times. The chain links TRBV28 to TRBJ2-4, with D possibly being TRBD1 (6 bases). Trimming pared 3 bases from V and 6 bases from J, leaving 15 bases between. This CDR3 comprises 15 residues. Germline CDR1 reads MDHEN; CDR2 reads SYDVKM. CDR3 DNA: TGTGCCAGCAGTTTCTCTGCGACAGGAGGAAACATTCAGTACTTC. Translated: CASSFSATGGNIQYF. Variable domain in full (rest from reference TRBV28 and TRBJ2-4): DVKVTQSSRYLVKRTGEKVFLECVQDMDHENMFWYRQDPGLGLRLIYFSYDVKMKEKGDIPEGYSVSREKKERFSLILESASTNQTSMYLCASSFSATGGNIQYFGAGTRLSVL.

V and J are TRBV12-3 or TRBV12-4 and TRBJ2-3; the match to TRBD2 covers 12 bases. CDR3 size: 16 residues. The junction had 7 bases not matched to a gene; V was cut back by 5 bases and J by 4 bases. CDR3 sequence (DNA): TGTGCCAGCAGTCCTACGACTAGCGGGAGCGCAGATACGCAGTATTTT. Its translation: CASSPTTSGSADTQYF.

This clonotype was seen repeatedly, ten times or more. V gene TRBV7-2 combines with J gene TRBJ2-5, with 12 nucleotides matching TRBD2. V dropped 4 bases and J dropped 4; count of bases not matched to a gene: 7. Germline loops: CDR1 SGHTA, CDR2 FQGNSA. The CDR3 sequence is 16 residues long. CDR3 residues: CASSSLLTSGGETQYF. CDR3 nucleotides: TGTGCCAGCAGCTCCCTCCTGACTAGCGGGGGAGAGACCCAGTACTTC.

The chain is built from TRBV4-3 and TRBJ1-4; D is undetermined. The CDR3 is 13 amino acids. V was trimmed by 0 bases and J by 4 bases, leaving 3 bases between them. CDR1 is LGHNA and CDR2 is YSLEER in the germline V gene. The CDR3 region is CASSQDSNEKLFF. In DNA form, the CDR3 reads TGCGCCAGCAGCCAAGACAGTAATGAAAAACTGTTTTTT.

This chain joins TRBV6-5 and TRBJ1-4; perhaps TRBD1 as D (5 bases). Trimming cost V 6 bases and J 5 bases, with 10 bases left between them. The CDR3 has 13 amino acids. Per germline, CDR1 MNHEY and CDR2 SVGAGI. The CDR3 sequence is CASSRDGNEKLFF. The CDR3 DNA sequence: TGTGCCAGCAGCAGGGACGGGAATGAAAAACTGTTTTTT.

This clonotype has ten or more counts. The chain recombines TRBV20-1 with TRBJ2-1; 10 nucleotides line up with TRBD2. The CDR3 runs 15 residues. The germline V gene encodes CDR1 DFQATT and CDR2 SNEGSKA (reference sequence). J was trimmed by 9 bases and V by 5 bases; bases with no gene match: 13. The CDR3 loop reads CSAVSGRAEYGEQFF. The DNA for the CDR3 is TGCAGTGCTGTGAGCGGGAGGGCCGAATATGGTGAGCAGTTCTTC.

V gene TRBV20-1 combines with J gene TRBJ2-5; D might be TRBD1 or TRBD2, each matching 5 bases. The length of the CDR3 is 12 residues. Per germline, CDR1 DFQATT and CDR2 SNEGSKA (reference sequence). CDR3 loop: CSGPGPAETQYF. In DNA, the CDR3 is TGCAGCGGACCGGGGCCCGCAGAGACCCAGTACTTC.

The CDR3, as DNA: TGCGCCAGCAGCTCTCAGGGAAGGCCTGAAGCTTTCTTT. It encodes CASSSQGRPEAFF. The V and J genes are TRBV5-1 and TRBJ1-1; D perhaps matches TRBD1 (5 bases). V was clipped by 3 bases and J by 6 bases, with 12 bases between them. Germline loops: CDR1 SGHRS, CDR2 YFSETQ. The CDR3 spans 13 residues.

A word on this clonotype: A much larger clone sits a single nucleotide away, making a read error possible. This sequence joins TRBV14 and TRBJ1-2; TRBD1 is a possible D gene (5 bases). The CDR3 length is 15 residues. The V gene lost 0 bases and the J gene lost 4 bases, with 12 bases spanning the gap. CDR1 SGHDN and CDR2 FVKESK come from the germline V gene. The CDR3 DNA is TGTGCCAGCAGCCAAGATTGCAGGGCCGGCTATGGCTACACCTTC. Translated: CASSQDCRAGYGYTF.

This clonotype came up many times. The chain employs TRBV5-1 and TRBJ2-3, with TRBD2 matching over 10 bases. V lost 7 bases, J lost 5 bases, and 22 bases stayed unmatched. The CDR3 contains 19 residues. The germline V gene has CDR1 SGHRS and CDR2 YFSETQ. The CDR3 nucleotides are TGCGCCAGCGAACTTTCCCCTAGCGGGAGCCTTCTTGGGGGAGATACGCAGTATTTT. Its protein product is CASELSPSGSLLGGDTQYF.

This clonotype has ten or more counts. CDR3 DNA: TGTGCCAGCACCCCCCCCGTCGGAGAAACCTACTACGAGCAGTACTTC. Protein product: CASTPPVGETYYEQYF. The chain carries TRBV6-5 and TRBJ2-7; D remains unclear. With 7 bases removed from V and 3 bases from J, the gap between germline ends came to 22 bases. The CDR3 sequence is 16 residues long. Per germline, CDR1 MNHEY and CDR2 SVGAGI.

This clonotype was observed a handful of times. The V call is TRBV18, the J call TRBJ1-6, with D possibly being TRBD1 (5 bases). Germline values: CDR1 KGHSH, CDR2 LQKENI. The CDR3 covers 15 residues. The ends were cut back, 1 base at V and 7 bases at J, with 11 bases in the middle. In DNA form, the CDR3 reads TGTGCCAGCTCACCACTGAGGGACGGGAATTCACCCCTCCACTTT. This codes for CASSPLRDGNSPLHF.

This clonotype has at least ten counts. V and J are TRBV9 and TRBJ2-7; 10 bases are a match to TRBD1. The V gene's germline CDR1 is SGDLS and CDR2 YYNGEE. V gave up 6 bases and J gave up 7 bases; unmatched junction bases: 7. This CDR3 comprises 13 residues. CDR3 loop: CASNRQGAGEQYF. CDR3 coding DNA: TGTGCCAGCAATCGACAGGGGGCTGGAGAGCAGTACTTC. Complete variable domain (other parts from reference TRBV9 and TRBJ2-7): DSGVTQTPKHLITATGQRVTLRCSPRSGDLSVYWYQQSLDQGLQFLIQYYNGEERAKGNILERFSAQQFPDLHSELNLSSLELGDSALYFCASNRQGAGEQYFGPGTRLTVT.

This clonotype was counted ten times or more. This chain uses TRBV28 with TRBJ1-6; D remains unclear. The CDR3 is made up of 15 amino acids. Germline values: CDR1 MDHEN, CDR2 SYDVKM. With 3 bases removed from V and 2 bases from J, the gap between germline ends came to 8 bases. CDR3 DNA: TGTGCCAGCAGTTTCCTGGCCCCCTATAATTCACCCCTCCACTTT. Its translation is CASSFLAPYNSPLHF. Using reference TRBV28 and TRBJ1-6 for the parts outside the CDR3, the full variable domain is DVKVTQSSRYLVKRTGEKVFLECVQDMDHENMFWYRQDPGLGLRLIYFSYDVKMKEKGDIPEGYSVSREKKERFSLILESASTNQTSMYLCASSFLAPYNSPLHFGNGTRLTVT.

This clonotype showed up many times. This rearrangement joins TRBV18 to TRBJ2-2; 7 bases agree with TRBD1. The CDR3 length is 16 residues. Trimming cost V 3 bases and J 1 base; bases outside gene matches: 5. Germline V gives CDR1 KGHSH, CDR2 LQKENI. Here the CDR3 reads CASSPQGTVNTGELFF. The CDR3 bases are TGTGCCAGCTCACCGCAGGGGACAGTGAACACCGGGGAGCTGTTTTTT.